This T cell receptor beta chain was documented in a study of cytomegalovirus exposure and HLA in healthy donors. Study-wide results and limits: Through in vitro validation, three CMV-associated chains were shown to be specific for CMV antigens.

The table came from immunoSEQ multiplex PCR; TCRdb's copy has only in-frame clones and leaves some out. The sample lists about 360,000 clones; 86% were seen once. As concerns this clone: What it binds is not known.

Source material: PBMCs. This TCR was recovered from a woman younger than 30 in good health and CMV-seronegative.

The CDR3 coding sequence is TGTGCCAGTGCACAGGGCTCGTTCTTC. It codes for CASAQGSFF. The rearrangement uses TRBV19 and TRBJ2-1; D may be TRBD1 (6 bases). CDR1 and CDR2 (germline): LNHDA, SQIVND (reference sequence). The CDR3 sequence is 9 residues long. V lost 8 bases and J lost 15, with 11 bases in between.